The T cell receptor beta chain under discussion was sequenced for a study of blood T cell repertoires in COVID-19. On the study more broadly: The study drew acute and convalescent COVID-19 samples from the United States, Italy and Spain. PBMCs, B-cell-depleted T cells, or T cells provided the cDNA or gDNA that made up the material.

Per the original methods: Amplifying reference gene primers gave estimates of nucleated cell counts. Libraries were prepared by immunoSEQ multiplex PCR; TCRdb keeps only in-frame clonotypes and omits some of them. Clone size and the V and J calls come from that table; the DNA yielded D and trimming. Seen here are over 85,000 clones, just over 85% observed once, and the top ten hold roughly 8.1%. In this sample, this clone turned up a few times. V gave up 5 bases and J gave up 6 bases, with 8 bases separating them. The CDR3 is 12 residues long. Per germline, CDR1 PRHDT and CDR2 FYEKMQ (reference sequence).

This receptor was identified in a woman aged 70-85 years with acute or convalescent COVID-19. The sequencing input was peripheral blood. The chain couples TRBV13 to TRBJ2-1, with D possibly matching TRBD2 (6 bases). The CDR3 nucleotides are TGTGCCAGCAGCCACGGGGGCAATGAGCAGTTCTTC. It yields the protein CASSHGGNEQFF.